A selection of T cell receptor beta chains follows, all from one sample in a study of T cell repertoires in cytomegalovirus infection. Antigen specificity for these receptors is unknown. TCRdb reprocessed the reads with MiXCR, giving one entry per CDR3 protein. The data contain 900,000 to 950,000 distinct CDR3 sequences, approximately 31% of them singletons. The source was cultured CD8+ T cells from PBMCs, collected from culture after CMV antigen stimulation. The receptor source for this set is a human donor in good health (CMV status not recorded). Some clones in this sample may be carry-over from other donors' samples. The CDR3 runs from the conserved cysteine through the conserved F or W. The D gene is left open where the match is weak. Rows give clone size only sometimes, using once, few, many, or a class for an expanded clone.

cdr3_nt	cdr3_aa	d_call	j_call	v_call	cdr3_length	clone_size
TGTGCCAGCAGCCTGGACAGTTTGAACTCTGGAAACACCATATATTTT	CASSLDSLNSGNTIYF	NA	TRBJ1-3	TRBV14	16	few
TGCGCCAGCAGCCGTTCAACAGGTTTCCAAGAGACCCAGTACTTC	CASSRSTGFQETQYF	NA	TRBJ2-5	TRBV4-1	15	NA
TGTGCCAGCATGAGTCGGGGTCCCGATCAGCCCCAGCATTTT	CASMSRGPDQPQHF	NA	TRBJ1-5	TRBV2	14	NA
TGTGCCAGCAGCTCGCCAGGGGCGGATGAGCAGTTCTTC	CASSSPGADEQFF	NA	TRBJ2-1	TRBV5-4	13	NA
TGTGCCAGCAGTGAGGCAGCAGACGCCAATCAGCCCCAGCATTTT	CASSEAADANQPQHF	NA	TRBJ1-5	TRBV2	15	NA
TGTGCCAGCAGTGTGGGGGGGGCTAGCACAGATACGCAGTATTTT	CASSVGGASTDTQYF	NA	TRBJ2-3	TRBV9	15	NA
TGTGCCAGCAGTCTAAGTATGCTGGGCAATAACTATGGCTACACCTTC	CASSLSMLGNNYGYTF	NA	TRBJ1-2	TRBV27	16	NA
TGTGCCAGCAGCTACCGGGGACAGGGTCCCCATTTT	CASSYRGQGPHF	TRBD1	TRBJ2-3	TRBV13	12	NA
TGTGCCAGCAGTTTTCTCGGGTCTGCAGGAGAGACCCAGTACTTC	CASSFLGSAGETQYF	NA	TRBJ2-5	TRBV27	15	NA
TGTGCCAGCAGTTTAAATTGGGAGGGCTTACCCTACGAGCAGTACTTC	CASSLNWEGLPYEQYF	TRBD2	TRBJ2-7	TRBV12-3/TRBV12-4	16	many
TGTGCCAGCTCAAGGTACGAGCAGTACTTC	CASSRYEQYF	NA	TRBJ2-7	TRBV18	10	few
TGTGCCAGCAGTTCCCAGCCCAGTTTATGGTACTTC	CASSSQPSLWYF	NA	TRBJ2-7	TRBV27	12	NA
TGTGCCAGCAGTGATAGGGCAGCGAACTACAATGAGCAGTTCTTC	CASSDRAANYNEQFF	NA	TRBJ2-1	TRBV6-1	15	NA
TGTGCCAGCAGCTTCGGTTTAGGACCTTCGAACACTGAAGCTTTCTTT	CASSFGLGPSNTEAFF	NA	TRBJ1-1	TRBV5-4	16	NA
TGTGCCAGCAGCTTTGGTAGCGGGGTGGAGACCCAGTACTTC	CASSFGSGVETQYF	TRBD2	TRBJ2-5	TRBV7-2	14	many
TGTGCCAGCAGTGACCCTTTAACAGGGGCCGGGGTCGGAAACACTGAAGCTTTCTTT	CASSDPLTGAGVGNTEAFF	TRBD1	TRBJ1-1	TRBV2	19	many
TGTGCCAGCAGCTTCCCGATAGCGGGGGCGAACACCGGGGAGCTGTTTTTT	CASSFPIAGANTGELFF	TRBD2	TRBJ2-2	TRBV5-4	17	few
TGTGCCAGCAGTGAAGCTTGGACAGGTACGATCGATCAGCCCCAGCATTTT	CASSEAWTGTIDQPQHF	TRBD1	TRBJ1-5	TRBV6-1	17	NA
TGTGCCAGCAGCCCCCGGGACAGGGTTCACTATGGCTACACCTTC	CASSPRDRVHYGYTF	TRBD1	TRBJ1-2	TRBV7-9	15	few
TGTGCCAGCAGTACCCCCGGGGGGATCACCGGGGAGCTGTTTTTT	CASSTPGGITGELFF	TRBD2	TRBJ2-2	TRBV2	15	few
TGTGCCAGCAGCGTGACAGGGGCCCCGAATGAAAAACTGTTTTTT	CASSVTGAPNEKLFF	TRBD1	TRBJ1-4	TRBV9	15	NA
TGTGCCAGCAGCCTCCCCTGGGCCAGGAGGGGTCCAGGGGAGCTGTTTTTT	CASSLPWARRGPGELFF	NA	TRBJ2-2	TRBV7-6	17	many
TGTGCCAGCAGTGACCCTGGACAGGGGGAAACCGGGGAGCTGTTTTTT	CASSDPGQGETGELFF	TRBD1	TRBJ2-2	TRBV2	16	NA
TGTGCCAGCTTATCTTACCTACAGGACTACAATGAGCAGTTCTTC	CASLSYLQDYNEQFF	NA	TRBJ2-1	TRBV11-2	15	few
TGTGCCAGCAGTCCTTTGAGCAATCAGCCCCAGCATTTT	CASSPLSNQPQHF	NA	TRBJ1-5	TRBV12-3/TRBV12-4	13	NA